This is a list of T cell receptor beta chains from one sample in a study of T-cell memory formation after mild COVID-19. TCRdb re-derived calls from the 5' RACE reads in MiXCR, one entry per CDR3 protein. The repertoire holds around 430,000 distinct CDR3 sequences, with more than 15% as singletons. The sample taken for sequencing was PBMCs or a T cell subset sorted from them (not recorded which). These receptors all stem from a man aged 18 to 29 who had mild COVID-19 (a few samples of this study predate the infection). Cell type and time point are not known. The CDR3 runs from the conserved cysteine through the conserved F or W. The D gene is left open where the match is weak. Not all rows give a size; the values are once, few, many and, for expanded clones, a class.

clone_size | d_call | j_call | v_call | cdr3_nt | cdr3_aa
few | - | TRBJ2-3 | TRBV4-3 | TGCGCCAGCAGCCCGAAAGGGGAGACGAGCACAGATACGCAGTATTTT | CASSPKGETSTDTQYF
- | - | TRBJ1-1 | TRBV6-6 | TGTGCCAGCAGTAAGACAGGCGGGCACCCTGAAGCTTTCTTT | CASSKTGGHPEAFF
- | - | TRBJ2-1 | TRBV5-1 | TGCGCCAGCAGCCCCCAGCGGCTAAACAATGAGCAGTTCTTC | CASSPQRLNNEQFF
few | - | TRBJ2-5 | TRBV5-1 | TGCGCCAGCAGCTTGGACAGGAAAGAGACCCAGTACTTC | CASSLDRKETQYF
- | - | TRBJ1-1 | TRBV2 | TGTGCCAGCGGGGGAGGACCCCGTTCTGAAGCTTTCTTT | CASGGGPRSEAFF
- | TRBD1 | TRBJ2-2 | TRBV4-1 | TGCGCCAGCAGAAACCGGGACAGGGGTTCCGGGGAGCTGTTTTTT | CASRNRDRGSGELFF
- | - | TRBJ2-2 | TRBV9 | TGTGCCAGCAGCGTAGGAGGGGTAGGACTCCAGACCGGGGAGCTGTTTTTT | CASSVGGVGLQTGELFF
- | - | TRBJ1-2 | TRBV20-1 | TGCAGTGCTAGAGGGGGAGTCTATGGCTACACCTTC | CSARGGVYGYTF
- | - | TRBJ2-3 | TRBV6-1 | TGTGCCAGCAGCGAAACGGTACCAAGCTTCCCAGATACGCAGTATTTT | CASSETVPSFPDTQYF
few | TRBD1 | TRBJ2-5 | TRBV7-2 | TGTGCCAGCAACACAGGGGGGGAGACCCAGTACTTC | CASNTGGETQYF
many | TRBD1 | TRBJ1-2 | TRBV20-1 | TGCAGTGCTCCCGGGACAGGGGCCCAACTAGCTAACTATGGCTACACCTTC | CSAPGTGAQLANYGYTF
- | TRBD1 | TRBJ2-7 | TRBV5-1 | TGCGCCAGCAGCATAGGCACAGGGGGGACCTACGAGCAGTACTTC | CASSIGTGGTYEQYF
- | - | TRBJ2-5 | TRBV20-1 | TGCAGTGCTAGCGGGGGTCAGCAAGAGACCCAGTACTTC | CSASGGQQETQYF
few | - | TRBJ2-1 | TRBV20-1 | TGCAGTGCTAGCGGGGGAAATAACAATGAGCAGTTCTTC | CSASGGNNNEQFF
few | - | TRBJ1-4 | TRBV6-5 | TGTGCCAGCAGTTACGGAGCAACTAATGAAAAACTGTTTTTT | CASSYGATNEKLFF
many | - | TRBJ1-1 | TRBV7-3 | TGTGCCAGCAGCTCCCATCCAGGGGTTGACACTGAAGCTTTCTTT | CASSSHPGVDTEAFF
few | - | TRBJ1-5 | TRBV15 | TGTGCCACCAGCCTTGGACGGCGGATCTTAAACAATCAGCCCCAGCATTTT | CATSLGRRILNNQPQHF
once | - | TRBJ2-5 | TRBV2 | TGTGCCAGCTCGGCTGGGCAGACCCAGTACTTC | CASSAGQTQYF